This TCR beta chain was sequenced during a study of technical replicates of blood from several donors. V lost 7 bases to trimming and J lost 5 bases; unmatched junction nucleotides: 8. Germline V gene lookup returns CDR1 SGHTA and CDR2 FQGNSA. The CDR3 loop spans 14 amino acids. TCRdb's table, derived via immunoSEQ multiplex PCR, lists solely in-frame clones and lacks some. Here the sample spans 95,000 or so clones, around 96% being singletons. Sequencing was performed on T cells isolated from PBMCs. The source of this sequence is a human donor in good health. The rearrangement links TRBV7-2 to TRBJ2-5; 9 bases align to TRBD2. Here the CDR3 reads CASNYLAGRETQYF. The CDR3 DNA reads as TGTGCCAGCAACTATCTAGCGGGAAGGGAGACCCAGTACTTC.